A single sample gave rise to the 14 T cell receptor beta chains below, sequenced in a study of blood T cell repertoires in COVID-19. Data came from immunoSEQ multiplex PCR; TCRdb stores just in-frame clones and leaves some out. Among 200,000 to 250,000 clones, 85% to 90% were seen once, and the ten largest hold 3% to 3.5%. The sequenced sample consisted of peripheral blood. The receptors come from a man in his sixties with acute or convalescent COVID-19.

This rearrangement joins TRBV5-1 to TRBJ2-7; 12 nucleotides line up with TRBD2. This CDR3 has 15 amino acids. Trimming cost V 2 bases and J 6 bases; bases outside gene matches: 6. Per germline, CDR1 SGHRS and CDR2 YFSETQ. CDR3 in amino acids: CASSLPSGGASEQYF. As DNA, the CDR3 is TGCGCCAGCAGCTTACCTAGCGGGGGGGCCTCCGAGCAGTACTTC.

V is TRBV6-5 and J is TRBJ1-1; 9 nucleotides agree with TRBD1. Germline lookup yields CDR1 MNHEY and CDR2 SVGAGI. The V segment lost 6 bases and the J segment 5 bases; nucleotides outside the gene matches: 4. This CDR3 comprises 13 residues. The CDR3, as DNA: TGTGCCAGCAGCAAGGACAGGGGAACTGAAGCTTTCTTT. Encoded protein: CASSKDRGTEAFF.

The genes are TRBV5-4 and TRBJ1-4; D call uncertain. Between the trimmed V and J ends, which lost 2 bases and 0 bases, there was a span of 5 bases. This CDR3 contains 14 residues. Germline lookup yields CDR1 SGHNT and CDR2 YYREEE (reference sequence). The CDR3 here is CASSFYATNEKLFF. CDR3 nucleotide sequence: TGTGCCAGCAGCTTCTACGCAACTAATGAAAAACTGTTTTTT.

The chain is built from TRBV19 and TRBJ2-3; weak D call: TRBD1 (6 bases). Germline-derived CDR1 and CDR2 are LNHDA and SQIVND (reference sequence). CDR3 size: 15 residues. V dropped 2 bases and J dropped 3 bases, with 12 bases sitting between them. The CDR3 reads CASSIWQGSTDTQYF. CDR3 in DNA: TGTGCCAGTAGTATATGGCAGGGGTCTACAGATACGCAGTATTTT. Full variable domain (outside the CDR3, taken from reference TRBV19 and TRBJ2-3): DGGITQSPKYLFRKEGQNVTLSCEQNLNHDAMYWYRQDPGQGLRLIYYSQIVNDFQKGDIAEGYSVSREKKESFPLTVTSAQKNPTAFYLCASSIWQGSTDTQYFGPGTRLTVL.

The V gene is TRBV6-1, the J gene TRBJ1-5; TRBD1 is a possible D gene (5 bases). Trimming stripped 2 bases from V and 7 bases from J, with 12 bases between. The germline V gene encodes CDR1 MNHNS and CDR2 SASEGT. This CDR3 region has 14 residues. The CDR3 DNA reads TGTGCCAGCAGTGAACGTCGGGGGGAACAGCCCCAGCATTTT. Its protein product is CASSERRGEQPQHF.

V usage is TRBV6-5 and J usage is TRBJ2-4; D might be TRBD1 (6 bases). The CDR3 sequence is 15 residues long. V lost 4 bases, J lost 0 bases, and 10 bases lay in between. CDR1 MNHEY and CDR2 SVGAGI come from the germline V gene. The CDR3 DNA is TGTGCCAGCAGTTCTACAGGGCTAGCCAAAAACATTCAGTACTTC. This translates into CASSSTGLAKNIQYF.

V usage is TRBV6-6 and J usage is TRBJ1-2; a possible D gene is TRBD1 (6 bases). There are 13 residues in the CDR3. In germline, CDR1 is MNHNY, CDR2 SVGAGI (reference sequence). Trimming removed 5 bases from V and 6 bases from J, with 13 bases in between. CDR3 sequence: CASSRTGKNGYTF. The DNA of the CDR3 is TGTGCCAGCAGTCGTACAGGGAAGAATGGCTACACCTTC.

The chain employs TRBV5-1 and TRBJ2-7, with D possibly matching TRBD1 (6 bases). The CDR3 totals 14 residues. In germline, CDR1 is SGHRS, CDR2 YFSETQ. Trimming removed 5 bases from V and 3 bases from J, with 15 bases in between. For the CDR3, the DNA is TGCGCCAGCAGAGTTGCCTCAGGGGTCTACGAGCAGTACTTC. Its protein is CASRVASGVYEQYF.

The chain is built from TRBV7-8 and TRBJ2-3; D is perhaps TRBD2 (6 bases). Trimming shortened V by 2 bases and J by 0 bases, and 15 bases separated the two germline ends. The CDR3 is 17 amino acids. The germline CDR1 and CDR2 sequences are SGHVS and FQNEAQ. Here the CDR3 reads CASSLPRGGASTDTQYF. As DNA, the CDR3 is TGTGCCAGCAGCTTACCTCGGGGCGGGGCCAGCACAGATACGCAGTATTTT.

This sequence joins TRBV4-1 and TRBJ1-1; D perhaps matches TRBD1 (5 bases). The germline CDR1 and CDR2 sequences are MGHRA and YSYEKL. The CDR3 contains 14 residues. Trimming stripped 0 bases from V and 3 bases from J, with 8 bases between. CDR3 amino acids: CASSQETRDTEAFF. In DNA form, the CDR3 reads TGCGCCAGCAGCCAAGAGACCAGGGACACTGAAGCTTTCTTT.

CDR3 in amino acids: CASSEAGSTDTQYF. For the CDR3, the DNA is TGTGCCAGCAGCGAAGCGGGGAGTACGGATACGCAGTATTTT. The chain combines TRBV7-3 with TRBJ2-3; 7 bases fit TRBD2. The V segment lost 5 bases and the J segment 6 bases; nucleotides outside the gene matches: 8. There are 14 residues in the CDR3. The V gene's germline CDR1 is SGHTA and CDR2 FQGTGA.

This clone has only a few counts. The chain combines TRBV7-2 with TRBJ1-2; TRBD1 agrees at 10 bases. The V and J ends lost 1 base and 4 bases, in that order; junction bases with no gene match: 3. This CDR3 contains 15 residues. CDR1 is SGHTA, CDR2 FQGNSA, per germline. The CDR3 loop is CASSLGGQGGYGYTF. In DNA, the CDR3 is TGTGCCAGCAGCTTAGGAGGACAGGGGGGCTATGGCTACACCTTC. Full variable domain (outside the CDR3, taken from reference TRBV7-2 and TRBJ1-2): GAGVSQSPSNKVTEKGKDVELRCDPISGHTALYWYRQSLGQGLEFLIYFQGNSAPDKSGLPSDRFSAERTGGSVSTLTIQRTQQEDSAVYLCASSLGGQGGYGYTFGSGTRLTVV.

The chain couples TRBV10-3 to TRBJ2-7, with 7 bases aligning to TRBD1. Germline V CDR1 and CDR2: ENHRY, SYGVKD. This CDR3 spans 12 amino acids. The V and J ends lost 6 bases and 3 bases, in that order; junction bases with no gene match: 2. CDR3 coding DNA: TGTGCCATCAGCCGGGACAGCTACGAGCAGTACTTC. This encodes CAISRDSYEQYF.

The chain couples TRBV4-2 to TRBJ2-1, with TRBD1 as a possible D gene (6 bases). The CDR3 runs to 16 residues. Trimming took 4 bases from V and 0 from J, leaving 13 bases between them. Looked up from germline, CDR1 is LGHNA and CDR2 is YNFKEQ. CDR3 bases: TGTGCCAGCAGCCGGGAAGGGGGACGCTCCTACAATGAGCAGTTCTTC. Its protein is CASSREGGRSYNEQFF.